These T cell receptor beta chains were read from a single sample in a study of blood T cell repertoires in COVID-19. Assay: immunoSEQ multiplex PCR; the TCRdb copy retains only in-frame clones and omits some. Of tens of thousands of clones detected, more than 80% appear once; the ten largest clones hold under 20%. The sequenced sample consisted of peripheral blood. The receptors shown here come from a human donor in a cohort sampled during active COVID-19. Each CDR3 is given without its conserved first and last residue.

v_call	j_call	cdr3_aa
TRBV11-2	TRBJ1-6	ASSLEGSPLH
TRBV7-8	TRBJ2-7	ASSPLAGRSYEQY
TRBV18	TRBJ1-1	ASSPRSGSGTEAF
TRBV11-3	TRBJ2-1	ASSLGTRSNNEQF
TRBV7-2	TRBJ2-3	ASSSGPAYTQY
TRBV19	TRBJ1-1	ASSIAVNTEAF
TRBV7-9	TRBJ2-3	ASSTGTSGKEY
TRBV28	TRBJ2-3	ASSFGGMGLDTQY
TRBV5-6	TRBJ2-1	ASSWGLDYNEQF
TRBV29-1	TRBJ2-1	SAWGSGASSYNEQF
TRBV5-1	TRBJ1-2	ASSQGGAGGYT
TRBV18	TRBJ2-7	ASSPQGSYEQY
TRBV27	TRBJ2-5	ASSYGATQETQY
TRBV6-5	TRBJ2-7	ASSYTIAGANYEQY
TRBV7-3	TRBJ1-3	ASSPTQGPGNTIY
TRBV5-1	TRBJ2-5	ASSSGPGRETQY
TRBV3-1/TRBV3-2	TRBJ2-1	ASSPTVAYNEQF